Described below is a single T cell receptor (beta chain) sequence and its context. Per the study methods: Reference gene primer amplification gave nucleated cell count estimates. Profiled with immunoSEQ multiplex PCR; TCRdb holds only in-frame clones, not every one. From that table come the V and J calls and clone size; the DNA was used to work out D and trimming. The sample includes 350,000 to 550,000 clones, around 89% of them seen just once. The record originates from a study of blood T cell repertoires in COVID-19. Study-wide background: Samples taken during acute and convalescent COVID-19 were collected in the United States, Italy and Spain. From T cells, B-cell-depleted T cells, or PBMCs came the material, which was cDNA or gDNA.

The receptor's source is a woman under 40 with acute or convalescent COVID-19. Sequences were obtained from peripheral blood.

The CDR3 is CASSPDRHGELFF. In DNA, the CDR3 is TGTGCCAGCTCACCAGACAGGCACGGGGAGCTGTTTTTT. The J gene is TRBJ2-2, the V gene TRBV18, with TRBD1 as a possible D gene (6 bases). V gave up 2 bases and J gave up 7 bases, with 8 bases separating them. The CDR3 loop spans 13 amino acids. Germline-derived CDR1 and CDR2 are KGHSH and LQKENI.